The rows below give T cell receptor beta chains drawn from one sample of a study of T cell responses to AZD1222 COVID-19 vaccine. Measured with immunoSEQ multiplex PCR; TCRdb has only the in-frame clones, and not every one. This table holds around 110,000 clones, around nine tenths found once. Source: peripheral blood, taken on day 0 of AZD1222 vaccination. Source of these receptors: an adult in good health. Each CDR3 is given with its conserved first and last residue. Fields, in order: D gene, V gene, clone size, J gene, CDR3 DNA, CDR3 protein. A D gene is named only where the DNA matches it firmly. Size is stated for part of the rows, as once, few or many counts, or as a class when the clone is expanded.

>-|TRBV6-6|once|TRBJ1-5
TGTGCCAGCAGTTACTCGGGGGGCAATCAGCCCCAGCATTTT
CASSYSGGNQPQHF
>TRBD1|TRBV24-1|-|TRBJ1-4
TGTGCCACCAGTGATGACAGGGGAGACGAAAAACTGTTTTTT
CATSDDRGDEKLFF
>TRBD1|TRBV9|-|TRBJ1-4
TGTGCCAGCAGCCCAGGAGAGGGGGCAGGCGAAAAACTGTTTTTT
CASSPGEGAGEKLFF
>-|TRBV7-8|once|TRBJ2-5
TGTGCCAGCAGCTTTGTGCTGTACCAAGAGACCCAGTACTTC
CASSFVLYQETQYF
>-|TRBV3-1/TRBV3-2|-|TRBJ2-1
TGTGCCAGCAGCCCCCTCGCGCAGGGTGCCAATGAGCAGTTCTTC
CASSPLAQGANEQFF
>-|TRBV6-6|-|TRBJ1-4
TGTGCCAGCAGTCGGCCCGGGGTGTCTAATGAAAAACTGTTTTTT
CASSRPGVSNEKLFF
>TRBD2|TRBV7-9|-|TRBJ2-3
TGTGCCAGCAGTCTACTAGCGGGGTCTGGAGATACGCAGTATTTT
CASSLLAGSGDTQYF
>-|TRBV7-3|-|TRBJ2-2
TGTGCCAGCAGCTTAATGGCGGGCACCGGGGAGCTGTTTTTT
CASSLMAGTGELFF
>TRBD1|TRBV5-1|-|TRBJ1-5
TGCGCCAGCAGCTTAGGGGCCGGACAGGCTCAGCATTTT
CASSLGAGQAQHF
>TRBD2|TRBV9|-|TRBJ2-1
TGTGCCAGCAGCGGACCTAGCGGGAGGGGTAATGAGCAGTTCTTC
CASSGPSGRGNEQFF
>-|TRBV30|-|TRBJ2-5
TGTGCCTGGAGTAAATCTGACCGGAGAGAGACCCAGTACTTC
CAWSKSDRRETQYF
>TRBD2|TRBV4-3|-|TRBJ2-2
TGCGCCAGCAGCCAAGAGGGGACTATCCGGGGAGGGGAGCTGTTTTTT
CASSQEGTIRGGELFF
>TRBD1|TRBV5-3|once|TRBJ2-3
TGTGCCAGAAGCTGGGGGACAGGGGGCTTTCGAGATACGCAGTATTTT
CARSWGTGGFRDTQYF
>-|TRBV24-1|-|TRBJ1-5
TGTGCCACCAGTGACAGGTGGGGGGGCAATCAGCCCCAGCATTTT
CATSDRWGGNQPQHF
>-|TRBV7-9|-|TRBJ1-5
TGTGCCAGCAGCTTAGATAATCTTAGCAATCAGCCCCAGCATTTT
CASSLDNLSNQPQHF
>TRBD2|TRBV5-6|few|TRBJ2-7
TGTGCCAGCAGCTTGGGCCTAGCGGGTTCGTACGAGCAGTACTTC
CASSLGLAGSYEQYF
>-|TRBV6-5|-|TRBJ1-1
TGTGCCAGCACTAGCACAGGTTTGAACACTGAAGCTTTCTTT
CASTSTGLNTEAFF
>-|TRBV5-5|-|TRBJ1-4
TGTGCCAGCAGCTTGCGTTTCCAGGGGCCAACTAATGAAAAACTGTTTTTT
CASSLRFQGPTNEKLFF
>TRBD1|TRBV9|-|TRBJ2-3
TGTGCCAGCAGCGGTCCCGGGACAGGGACAGATACGCAGTATTTT
CASSGPGTGTDTQYF
>TRBD2|TRBV5-4|-|TRBJ2-7
TGTGCCAGCAGCCGGACTAGCACCTACGAGCAGTACTTC
CASSRTSTYEQYF
>-|TRBV10-3|-|TRBJ2-2
TGTGCCATCAGTTCCGGGACACAGAACACCGGGGAGCTGTTTTTT
CAISSGTQNTGELFF
>TRBD2|TRBV4-2|-|TRBJ2-5
TGTGCCAGCAGCCAAGATGGTGATAGCGGGAGACGAGAGACCCAGTACTTC
CASSQDGDSGRRETQYF
>-|TRBV7-3|-|TRBJ2-4
TGTGCCAGCAGCCCAACGGGCCCAGGGGCGGGAACCAAAAACATTCAGTACTTC
CASSPTGPGAGTKNIQYF